The 28 T cell receptor beta chains given below trace back to one sample, sequenced in a study of T-cell reconstitution after alpha-beta-depleted transplantation in children. Unique molecular identifiers were incorporated when the TCRbeta library was constructed. TCRdb independently ran MiXCR on the PCR reads; one entry per CDR3 protein. The sample lists fewer than 550,000 distinct CDR3 sequences, about an eighth occurring once. Material: PBMCs, mostly from graft donor cells, obtained 180 days after TCRalphabeta/CD19-depleted stem cell transplant. Source of these receptors: a female patient aged 2-9 years who had a stem cell transplant for aplastic anemia, so the T cells may come from the graft donor.

The gene calls are TRBV20-1 and TRBJ2-4; D call uncertain. The CDR3 spans 11 residues. Germline CDR1 reads DFQATT; CDR2 reads SNEGSKA (reference sequence). V lost 3 bases to trimming and J lost 11 bases, with 11 bases between them. For the CDR3, the DNA is TGCAGTGCTAGGCGAGTCGAAGTTCAGTACTTC. Its protein is CSARRVEVQYF.

This clonotype was detected a few times. V usage is TRBV6-1 and J usage is TRBJ1-4, with 9 bases matching TRBD1. This CDR3 has 15 amino acids. The germline V gene has CDR1 MNHNS and CDR2 SASEGT. The J segment lost 8 bases and the V segment lost 3 bases, leaving 7 bases of the junction unmatched. CDR3 protein: CASSDTGGAVEKLFF. DNA for the CDR3: TGTGCCAGCAGTGACACAGGGGGCGCGGTAGAAAAACTGTTTTTT.

This chain links TRBV12-3 or TRBV12-4 with TRBJ2-7, with 9 positions matching TRBD2. This CDR3 has 15 amino acids. V lost 5 bases and J lost 6; bases outside the gene matches: 11. DNA for the CDR3: TGTGCCAGCAGTCATACCGGGACTAGCATGAGCGAGCAGTACGTC. Translated, it gives CASSHTGTSMSEQYV.

This clonotype was counted ten times or more. The chain is built from TRBV6-2 or TRBV6-3 and TRBJ2-7; 9 nucleotides match TRBD1. Looked up from germline, CDR1 is MNHEY and CDR2 is SVGEGT. The CDR3 runs 14 residues. The V segment lost 6 bases and the J segment 3 bases; nucleotides outside the gene matches: 6. The CDR3 sequence: CASSLDRGLYEQYF. The CDR3 DNA reads as TGTGCCAGCAGCCTGGACAGGGGCCTCTACGAGCAGTACTTC.

V usage is TRBV28 and J usage is TRBJ2-5; no reliable D call. The CDR3 is 15 amino acids. Per the germline V gene, CDR1 is MDHEN and CDR2 is SYDVKM. Trimming stripped 6 bases from V and 0 bases from J, with 14 bases between. CDR3 amino acids: CASSHPPSYQETQYF. The CDR3 nucleotides are TGTGCCAGCAGCCACCCGCCTTCGTACCAAGAGACCCAGTACTTC.

V gene TRBV21-1 combines with J gene TRBJ2-3; the table calls TRBD1, which could not be checked here. TRBV21-1 is marked as a pseudogene. The CDR3 contains 21 residues. CDR3 in DNA: TGTGCCAGCAGCAAAGGAGACGACAGGGGGAATCCTCTCTTAGGCACAGATACGCAGTATTTT. Translated: CASSKGDDRGNPLLGTDTQYF.

V gene TRBV24-1 combines with J gene TRBJ1-2, with D maybe TRBD1 (5 bases). The CDR3 has 14 residues. CDR1 is KGHDR and CDR2 is SFDVKD in the germline V gene. The germline V and J ends were trimmed by 4 bases and 8 bases, with 16 bases remaining between them. The CDR3 protein is CATSDRERELGYTF. DNA of the CDR3: TGTGCCACCAGTGACAGGGAAAGGGAACTGGGCTACACCTTC.

The chain links TRBV12-3 or TRBV12-4 to TRBJ2-7; 10 nucleotides line up with TRBD2. This CDR3 spans 15 amino acids. With 6 bases clipped from V and 1 base from J, the junction kept 6 bases outside the gene matches. In nucleotides, the CDR3 is TGTGCCAGCAGCAAAGGGGGACTAGCGTCCTACGAGCAGTACTTC. It is translated as CASSKGGLASYEQYF.

This clonotype was picked up a small number of times. V is TRBV11-2 and J is TRBJ1-1; tentative D call: TRBD1 (6 bases). The CDR3 is 14 amino acids. Trimming pared 8 bases from V and 0 bases from J, leaving 13 bases between. Germline loops: CDR1 SGHAT, CDR2 FQNNGV. The CDR3 bases are TGTGCCAGCTTCGGGGGGGCCATGAACACTGAAGCTTTCTTT. Translating it yields CASFGGAMNTEAFF.

A remark on this clonotype: At one boundary the junction diverges from the germline segment, which might be a read error. The chain recombines TRBV7-9 with TRBJ1-2, with TRBD1 matching over 7 bases. The CDR3 sequence is 11 residues long. In germline, CDR1 is SEHNR, CDR2 FQNEAQ (reference sequence). CDR3 nucleotides: TGTGCCAGCAGCCCTGGGACAGCACACGTCTTC. Its translation: CASSPGTAHVF. Filled out from reference TRBV7-9 and TRBJ1-2, the complete variable domain reads DTGVSQNPRHKITKRGQNVTFRCDPISEHNRLYWYRQTLGQGPEFLTYFQNEAQLEKSRLLSDRFSAERPKGSFSTLEIQRTEQGDSAMYLCASSPGTAHVFGSGTRLTVV.

V is TRBV6-5 and J is TRBJ1-4, with 11 nucleotides matching TRBD1. V lost 7 bases, J lost 4 bases, and 14 bases stayed unmatched. The CDR3 has 18 residues. Germline V gives CDR1 MNHEY, CDR2 SVGAGI. This CDR3 reads CASTSDRGLGNRNEKLFF. The CDR3 DNA reads as TGTGCCAGCACTTCGGACAGGGGGCTGGGGAATCGTAATGAAAAACTGTTTTTT.

As DNA, the CDR3 is TGTGCCAGCAGACAGGGGGCGCAAGAGACCCAGTACTTC. Amino acids: CASRQGAQETQYF. V gene TRBV7-2 combines with J gene TRBJ2-5; 9 bases align to TRBD1. The trim removed 6 bases at V and 2 bases at J, leaving 1 base unmatched. The germline V gene encodes CDR1 SGHTA and CDR2 FQGNSA. This CDR3 is 13 amino acids long.

The V call is TRBV4-1, the J call TRBJ2-1, with D unclear. In germline, CDR1 is MGHRA, CDR2 YSYEKL. V gave up 4 bases and J gave up 1 base, with 14 bases separating them. The CDR3 spans 16 residues. The CDR3 reads CASSRFTLASYNEQFF. The CDR3, as DNA: TGCGCCAGCAGCCGCTTTACCTTGGCGTCCTACAATGAGCAGTTCTTC.

The table lists this clonotype with many counts. The chain has TRBV20-1 and TRBJ2-4; TRBD1 might be the D (6 bases). Deletions cut 6 bases from V and 6 bases from J, with 18 bases between. The CDR3 extends over 14 amino acids. Looked up from germline, CDR1 is DFQATT and CDR2 is SNEGSKA (reference sequence). The CDR3 spells CSAAPTGPGNIQYF. The CDR3 coding sequence is TGCAGTGCGGCCCCCACAGGGCCGGGAAACATTCAGTACTTC.

This clonotype occurred once. This could be a read error, since a much larger clone is one nucleotide away. This chain uses TRBV7-2 with TRBJ2-7, with 14 bases fitting TRBD2. Per the germline V gene, CDR1 is SGHTA and CDR2 is FQGNSA. With 5 bases clipped from V and 6 bases from J, the junction kept 3 bases outside the gene matches. CDR3 length: 14 residues. Written as DNA, the CDR3 is TGTGCCAGCAGCCGGGGACTAGCGGGAGCCGAGCAGTACTTC. Translating gives CASSRGLAGAEQYF.

The chain combines TRBV12-3 or TRBV12-4 with TRBJ2-1; 7 bases are shared with TRBD1. V gave up 8 bases and J gave up 13 bases; unmatched junction bases: 8. The CDR3 is 11 residues long. The CDR3 spells CASAARTGQFF. The CDR3 DNA is TGTGCCAGCGCAGCCCGGACAGGACAGTTCTTC.

This clonotype was detected a few times. The V call is TRBV4-3, the J call TRBJ1-1; TRBD1 aligns across 8 bases. Germline V lookup: CDR1 LGHNA, CDR2 YSLEER. Germline trimming cut 0 bases from V and 4 bases from J; bases unmatched to any gene: 7. There are 16 residues in the CDR3. This chain's CDR3 is CASSQDPDRGATEAFF. The CDR3, as DNA: TGCGCCAGCAGCCAAGACCCCGACAGGGGTGCCACTGAAGCTTTCTTT.

This chain connects TRBV9 to TRBJ2-1; D is possibly TRBD2 (6 bases). This CDR3 comprises 15 residues. The germline gives CDR1 SGDLS, CDR2 YYNGEE. V gave up 0 bases and J gave up 8 bases, with 15 bases separating them. The CDR3 nucleotides are TGTGCCAGCAGCGTAGACCTGGAGGGCCCCGATGAGCAGTTCTTC. Translation gives CASSVDLEGPDEQFF.

The chain links TRBV12-3 or TRBV12-4 to TRBJ1-2; unclear D gene. The length of the CDR3 is 13 residues. V dropped 3 bases and J dropped 8 bases, with 13 bases sitting between them. CDR3 amino acids: CASSLGGIWGYTF. Written as DNA, the CDR3 is TGTGCCAGCAGTTTGGGTGGGATTTGGGGCTACACCTTC.

J is TRBJ2-2 and V is TRBV20-1, with D perhaps TRBD1 (6 bases). Trimming pared 3 bases from V and 0 bases from J, leaving 8 bases between. The germline V gene encodes CDR1 DFQATT and CDR2 SNEGSKA (reference sequence). The CDR3 extends over 14 amino acids. The CDR3 region is CSARGAPNTGELFF. CDR3 coding DNA: TGCAGTGCTAGGGGGGCCCCGAACACCGGGGAGCTGTTTTTT.

The CDR3 protein is CASSVRQGLVSYNEQFF. CDR3 coding DNA: TGTGCCAGCTCCGTTAGACAGGGACTAGTCTCTTACAATGAGCAGTTCTTC. The chain is built from TRBV18 and TRBJ2-1; D possibly corresponds to TRBD2 (8 bases). CDR1 is KGHSH and CDR2 is LQKENI in the germline V gene. This CDR3 contains 17 residues. V lost 6 bases and J lost 4, with 22 bases in between.

The J gene is TRBJ2-4, the V gene TRBV7-9; no definite D call. The ends were cut back, 4 bases at V and 0 bases at J, with 10 bases in the middle. Germline values: CDR1 SEHNR, CDR2 FQNEAQ (reference sequence). CDR3 length equals 15 residues. Here the CDR3 DNA reads TGTGCCAGCAGCTCGTTCGAGGTAGCCAAAAACATTCAGTACTTC. Its protein is CASSSFEVAKNIQYF.

V and J are TRBV5-1 and TRBJ2-1; D is uncertain. Germline V CDR1 and CDR2: SGHRS, YFSETQ. There are 18 residues in the CDR3. V lost 4 bases, J lost 0 bases, and 20 bases lay in between. CDR3 sequence: CASSGSLTYDGSYNEQFF. The CDR3 nucleotides read TGCGCCAGCAGCGGCAGTCTTACATACGACGGCTCCTACAATGAGCAGTTCTTC.

This clonotype was found a few times. This rearrangement joins TRBV5-1 to TRBJ2-1; TRBD1 matches 7 bases. The CDR3 is 17 amino acids. Germline CDR1 SGHRS, CDR2 YFSETQ. V shed 0 bases, J shed 4 bases, and the junction held 10 bases outside the gene matches. CDR3 sequence: CASSLAFLGTEYNEQFF. The CDR3 DNA is TGCGCCAGCAGCTTGGCCTTTCTAGGGACAGAGTACAATGAGCAGTTCTTC.

Only a few counts were recorded for this clonotype. V and J are TRBV28 and TRBJ1-5, with unresolved D. The V and J ends lost 7 bases and 2 bases respectively, with 9 bases between them. The germline V gene encodes CDR1 MDHEN and CDR2 SYDVKM. The CDR3 has 13 amino acids. The CDR3, as DNA: TGTGCCAGCATGCGGATGGGCAATCAGCCCCAGCATTTT. This sequence encodes CASMRMGNQPQHF.

This clonotype was counted ten times or more. The chain joins TRBV29-1 to TRBJ1-1, with a tentative D call TRBD1 (6 bases). Germline V gene lookup returns CDR1 SQVTM and CDR2 ANQGSEA. V dropped 2 bases and J dropped 7 bases, with 8 bases sitting between them. The CDR3 contains 11 residues. The DNA of the CDR3 is TGCAGCGTTGAAAGGACAGTTGAAGCTTTCTTT. Translated: CSVERTVEAFF.

V and J are TRBV20-1 and TRBJ2-6; D remains unclear. The CDR3 is 18 residues long. The germline V gene has CDR1 DFQATT and CDR2 SNEGSKA (reference sequence). Trimming took off 1 base at V and 2 bases at J, with 18 bases between the two ends. DNA for the CDR3: TGCAGTGCTAGAGGGGTACAGCCATGGACCCCTGGGGCCAACGTCCTGACTTTC. Its protein is CSARGVQPWTPGANVLTF.

About this clonotype: This may come from a read error, since a much larger clone is one base off. The J gene is TRBJ2-1, the V gene TRBV11-2, with 13 bases fitting TRBD2. This CDR3 contains 17 residues. CDR1 and CDR2 (germline): SGHAT, FQNNGV. The J segment lost 5 bases and the V segment lost 0 bases, leaving 4 bases of the junction unmatched. Here the CDR3 DNA reads TGTGCCAGCAGCTTAGATGGGACTAGCGGGACCAACAATGAGCAGTTCTTC. Residues: CASSLDGTSGTNNEQFF.